Presented here are 19 T cell receptor beta chains from one specimen sequenced in a study of T-cell memory formation after mild COVID-19. TCRdb reanalysed the 5' RACE reads using MiXCR and keeps one entry per CDR3 protein. The sample records about 260,000 distinct CDR3 sequences, 16% being singletons. Sequencing was done on a sample of PBMCs or a T cell subset sorted from them (not recorded which). The source is a man between 18 and 35 years old who had mild COVID-19 (a few samples of this study predate the infection). Cell type and time point are not known.

CDR3 sequence: CASSIQGAVYEQYF. The CDR3 DNA reads TGTGCCAGCAGTATCCAGGGGGCAGTCTACGAGCAGTACTTC. The V and J genes are TRBV6-6 and TRBJ2-7; 8 bases fit TRBD1. Germline V gene lookup returns CDR1 MNHNY and CDR2 SVGAGI (reference sequence). The length of the CDR3 is 14 residues. The V gene end was trimmed by 5 bases and the J gene end by 3 bases; junction bases not matched to a gene: 6.

CDR3 loop: CASSPMPGDQPQHF. In nucleotides, the CDR3 is TGTGCCAGCTCACCAATGCCAGGGGATCAGCCCCAGCATTTT. V and J are TRBV18 and TRBJ1-5, with D possibly matching TRBD1 (6 bases). With 2 bases removed from V and 5 bases from J, the gap between germline ends came to 10 bases. Germline CDR1 reads KGHSH; CDR2 reads LQKENI. CDR3 length: 14 residues.

The table lists this clonotype with a few counts. J is TRBJ1-5 and V is TRBV7-9, with TRBD1 identical over 8 bases. Germline loops: CDR1 SEHNR, CDR2 FQNEAQ (reference sequence). J lost 5 bases, V lost 4 bases, and 7 bases had no gene match. There are 15 residues in the CDR3. This CDR3 reads CASSSEDRAHQPQHF. The DNA of the CDR3 is TGTGCCAGCAGCTCCGAGGACAGGGCCCATCAGCCCCAGCATTTT.

This clonotype was recorded at least ten times. The chain recombines TRBV7-3 with TRBJ2-3; TRBD2 is a possible D gene (6 bases). From germline, CDR1 is SGHTA and CDR2 FQGTGA. The CDR3 is made up of 15 amino acids. Trimming shortened V by 5 bases and J by 0 bases, and 12 bases separated the two germline ends. The CDR3 sequence is CASSRRGASTDTQYF. CDR3 nucleotide sequence: TGTGCCAGCAGCCGGCGGGGCGCTAGCACAGATACGCAGTATTTT. The whole variable domain, filled in from reference TRBV7-3 and TRBJ2-3, reads GAGVSQTPSNKVTEKGKYVELRCDPISGHTALYWYRQSLGQGPEFLIYFQGTGAADDSGLPNDRFFAVRPEGSVSTLKIQRTERGDSAVYLCASSRRGASTDTQYFGPGTRLTVL.

This chain uses TRBV11-2 with TRBJ1-1; 8 positions match TRBD1. The CDR3 totals 15 residues. J gave up 7 bases and V 1 base, and 8 bases lay outside the gene matches. Germline V gene data show CDR1 as SGHAT and CDR2 as FQNNGV. The CDR3 DNA reads as TGTGCCAGCAGCTTAGGGACAGGGTGGGCCGGTGAAGCTTTCTTT. Amino acids: CASSLGTGWAGEAFF.

This clonotype was counted only a few times. The chain recombines TRBV4-2 with TRBJ2-7; TRBD1 matches at 7 bases. J lost 0 bases, V lost 4 bases, and 12 bases had no gene match. This CDR3 is 17 amino acids long. The germline gives CDR1 LGHNA, CDR2 YNFKEQ. The CDR3 spells CASSRDTSGQSSYEQYV. The CDR3 coding sequence is TGTGCCAGCAGCCGAGATACCTCGGGACAGAGCTCCTACGAGCAGTACGTC.

V usage is TRBV12-5 and J usage is TRBJ2-7, with 10 bases matching TRBD2. CDR3 size: 15 residues. J was trimmed by 3 bases and V by 6 bases; bases with no gene match: 8. The germline CDR1 and CDR2 sequences are LGHNT and FRNRAP. CDR3 DNA: TGTGCTAGTGGCCCCCCCGGGACTAGCGTCTACGAGCAGTACTTC. Encoded protein: CASGPPGTSVYEQYF.

This clonotype was seen a few times. V usage is TRBV7-3 and J usage is TRBJ2-7; maybe TRBD2 (6 bases). The CDR3 covers 14 residues. V lost 1 base and J 3 bases, leaving 10 bases between the germline ends. Germline-derived CDR1 and CDR2 are SGHTA and FQGTGA. CDR3 nucleotide sequence: TGTGCCAGCAGCTTAAGCCCGGGGGACTACGAGCAGTACTTC. Translated: CASSLSPGDYEQYF.

This clonotype has at least ten counts. The gene calls are TRBV12-3 or TRBV12-4 and TRBJ2-7; a possible D gene is TRBD2 (5 bases). This CDR3 comprises 11 residues. Trimming shortened V by 6 bases and J by 7 bases, and 10 bases separated the two germline ends. This CDR3 is CASSTRREQYF. Written as DNA, the CDR3 is TGTGCCAGCAGCACAAGGAGGGAGCAGTACTTC.

This CDR3 reads CASSQRGLEPTGELFF. DNA for the CDR3: TGCGCCAGCAGCCAAAGAGGCCTAGAGCCCACCGGGGAGCTGTTTTTT. The chain links TRBV4-1 to TRBJ2-2, with D unresolved. The germline V gene encodes CDR1 MGHRA and CDR2 YSYEKL. Trimming removed 2 bases from V and 4 bases from J, with 14 bases in between. The CDR3 covers 16 residues.

Only a few counts were recorded for this clonotype. This chain joins TRBV7-2 and TRBJ1-5, with a weak D call TRBD1 (5 bases). Looked up from germline, CDR1 is SGHTA and CDR2 is FQGNSA. CDR3 length: 17 amino acids. The V gene lost 6 bases and the J gene lost 3 bases, with 21 bases spanning the gap. CDR3 sequence reads: CASSGPLKGTHNQPQHF. The CDR3 DNA reads TGTGCCAGCAGTGGGCCCCTAAAAGGGACTCACAATCAGCCCCAGCATTTT.

This chain joins TRBV5-1 and TRBJ1-5; no reliable D call. The CDR3 covers 13 residues. Germline-derived CDR1 and CDR2 are SGHRS and YFSETQ. Between the trimmed V and J ends, which lost 0 bases and 7 bases, there was a span of 8 bases. The CDR3: CASSLVGEQPQHF. The CDR3 region has the DNA TGCGCCAGCAGCTTGGTCGGGGAACAGCCCCAGCATTTT.

V and J are TRBV7-8 and TRBJ1-5; tentative D call: TRBD1 (5 bases). Trimming stripped 4 bases from V and 5 bases from J, with 12 bases between. Germline assignment: CDR1 SGHVS and CDR2 FQNEAQ. The CDR3 is made up of 14 amino acids. The CDR3 DNA sequence: TGTGCCAGCAGCTCTCAGGGAGCGGATCAGCCCCAGCATTTT. Amino acid sequence: CASSSQGADQPQHF.

This clonotype was seen only a few times. The V gene is TRBV18, the J gene TRBJ1-6, with 8 positions matching TRBD1. The germline V gene has CDR1 KGHSH and CDR2 LQKENI. J was trimmed by 7 bases and V by 2 bases; bases with no gene match: 4. The CDR3 contains 15 residues. Written as DNA, the CDR3 is TGTGCCAGCTCACCAGGGGGACAGGAAAATTCACCCCTCCACTTT. Translating gives CASSPGGQENSPLHF.

This clonotype occurred a few times. The chain has TRBV15 and TRBJ2-3; D may correspond to TRBD1 or TRBD2 (5 bases each). This CDR3 region has 15 residues. CDR1 and CDR2 from the germline V gene are LNHNV and YYDKDF (reference sequence). V shed 0 bases and J shed 4 bases, with 11 bases lying between them. Here the CDR3 reads CATSRDLGVPDTQYF. The CDR3 DNA sequence: TGTGCCACCAGCAGAGATTTGGGGGTCCCAGATACGCAGTATTTT.

This clonotype was seen at least ten times. The CDR3 DNA sequence: TGCGCCAGCAGCTTGGGAGTGTATTCCGGCAGTATCTCCTACGAGCAGTACTTC. Protein sequence: CASSLGVYSGSISYEQYF. This sequence joins TRBV5-1 and TRBJ2-7, with D unresolved. V was shortened by 0 bases and J by 0 bases, with 19 bases between the two germline ends. From germline, CDR1 is SGHRS and CDR2 YFSETQ. This CDR3 comprises 18 residues.

This clonotype was seen a handful of times. The J gene is TRBJ2-7, the V gene TRBV5-1; D might be TRBD2 (6 bases). V lost 5 bases to trimming and J lost 2 bases, with 14 bases between them. The germline gives CDR1 SGHRS, CDR2 YFSETQ. The CDR3 runs 14 residues. In DNA, the CDR3 is TGCGCCAGCAGGGAGCGGGCCGAAACCTACGAGCAGTACTTC. Translation gives CASRERAETYEQYF.

This chain joins TRBV12-3 or TRBV12-4 and TRBJ2-5; D unclear. Trimming removed 2 bases at V and 3 bases at J, with 7 bases between. The CDR3 consists of 13 residues. In nucleotides, the CDR3 is TGTGCCAGCAGTTTATACCGAAAAGAGACCCAGTACTTC. Translated: CASSLYRKETQYF.

The chain is built from TRBV4-1 and TRBJ2-4; D is uncertain. Trimming took off 1 base at V and 9 bases at J, with 16 bases between the two ends. The CDR3 runs 15 residues. Germline V gene lookup returns CDR1 MGHRA and CDR2 YSYEKL. CDR3 amino acids: CASSQGSSPSVIQYF. CDR3 nucleotide sequence: TGCGCCAGCAGCCAAGGTTCGTCCCCCAGTGTCATTCAGTACTTC.